The clone carrying this TCR beta chain was detected only a few times. Its antigen is not known. Assay used: immunoSEQ multiplex PCR; TCRdb lists only in-frame clones, some missing. There are some 68,000 clones in the sample; roughly 86% occur only once, and approximately 2% lies in the top ten. V lost 2 bases and J lost 3, with 8 bases in between. CDR3 size: 13 residues. The germline CDR1 and CDR2 sequences are SGHRS and YFSETQ. The data stem from a study of OX40 agonist ivuxolimab in advanced cancers. Study-level results: Also showing low normalized T-cell clonal expansion were some of the nonresponders. By week 6 at 0.1 to 3.0 mg/kg, blood CD4+ and CD8+ T cells had expanded clonally.

This sequence was found in an adult with an advanced solid tumor such as melanoma, head and neck, liver or kidney cancer. The chain couples TRBV5-1 to TRBJ1-1; D is perhaps TRBD1 (5 bases). The input for sequencing was CD4+ or CD8+ T cells sorted from blood, taken in a trial of the OX40 agonist ivuxolimab. CDR3 region: CASSLQEDTEAFF. The DNA of the CDR3 is TGCGCCAGCAGCTTACAGGAGGACACTGAAGCTTTCTTT.